This T cell receptor beta chain was recorded in a study of technical replicates of blood from a few donors. This table comes from immunoSEQ multiplex PCR, and its TCRdb copy is limited to in-frame clones, with some not included. The sample gives about 90,000 clones, approximately 90% of which show up once; over 0.2% is in the top ten. This TCR came from a human donor in good health. The material sequenced was T cells isolated from PBMCs.

CDR3 sequence reads: CASSQGFPDEQFF. The CDR3 DNA sequence: TGTGCCAGCAGTCAGGGATTTCCCGATGAGCAGTTCTTC. The chain couples TRBV27 to TRBJ2-1; possible D gene TRBD1, 5 bases. The V end was cut by 5 bases, the J end by 8 bases, with 13 bases between. The germline gives CDR1 MNHEY, CDR2 SMNVEV (reference sequence). The CDR3 is made up of 13 amino acids.